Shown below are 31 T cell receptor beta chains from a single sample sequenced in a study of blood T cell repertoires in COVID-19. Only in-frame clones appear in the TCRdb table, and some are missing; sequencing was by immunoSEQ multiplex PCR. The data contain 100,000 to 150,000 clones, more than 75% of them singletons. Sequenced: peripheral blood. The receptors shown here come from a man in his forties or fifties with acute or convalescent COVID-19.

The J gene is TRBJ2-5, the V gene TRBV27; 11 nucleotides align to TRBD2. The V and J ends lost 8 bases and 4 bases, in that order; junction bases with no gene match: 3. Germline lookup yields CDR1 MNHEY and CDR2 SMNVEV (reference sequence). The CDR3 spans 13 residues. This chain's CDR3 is CASGTSGRETQYF. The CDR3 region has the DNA TGTGCCAGCGGCACTAGCGGGAGAGAGACCCAGTACTTC.

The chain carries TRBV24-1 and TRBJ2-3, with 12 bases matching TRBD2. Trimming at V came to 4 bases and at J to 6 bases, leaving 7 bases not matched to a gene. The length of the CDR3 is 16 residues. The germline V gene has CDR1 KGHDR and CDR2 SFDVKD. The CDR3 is CATSDMTSGSLDTQYF. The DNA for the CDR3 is TGTGCCACCAGTGACATGACTAGCGGGAGCCTTGATACGCAGTATTTT.

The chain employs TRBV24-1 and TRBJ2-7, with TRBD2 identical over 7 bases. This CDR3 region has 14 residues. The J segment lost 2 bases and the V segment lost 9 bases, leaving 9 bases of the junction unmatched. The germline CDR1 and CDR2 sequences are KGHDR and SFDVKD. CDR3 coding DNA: TGTGCCACCGACAGCGGGACGACTACCTACGAGCAGTACTTC. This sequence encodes CATDSGTTTYEQYF.

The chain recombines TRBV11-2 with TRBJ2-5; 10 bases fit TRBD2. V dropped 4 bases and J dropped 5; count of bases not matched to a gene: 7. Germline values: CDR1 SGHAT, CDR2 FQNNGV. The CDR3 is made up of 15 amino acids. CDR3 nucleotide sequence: TGTGCCAGCAGCTCCAATGGACTAGCGGAGGAGACCCAGTACTTC. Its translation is CASSSNGLAEETQYF. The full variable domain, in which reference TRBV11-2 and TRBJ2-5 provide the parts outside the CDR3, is EAGVAQSPRYKIIEKRQSVAFWCNPISGHATLYWYQQILGQGPKLLIQFQNNGVVDDSQLPKDRFSAERLKGVDSTLKIQPAKLEDSAVYLCASSSNGLAEETQYFGPGTRLLVL.

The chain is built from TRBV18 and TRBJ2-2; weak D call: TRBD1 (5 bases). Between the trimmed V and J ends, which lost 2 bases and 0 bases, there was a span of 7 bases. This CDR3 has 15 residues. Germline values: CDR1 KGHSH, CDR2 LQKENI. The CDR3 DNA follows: TGTGCCAGCTCACCAGACAGCCCGAACACCGGGGAGCTGTTTTTT. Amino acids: CASSPDSPNTGELFF.

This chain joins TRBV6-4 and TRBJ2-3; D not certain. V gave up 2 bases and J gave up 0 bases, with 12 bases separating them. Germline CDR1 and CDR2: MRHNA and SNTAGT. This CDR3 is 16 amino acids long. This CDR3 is CASSDDFILSTDTQYF. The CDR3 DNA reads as TGTGCCAGCAGTGACGACTTTATCCTGAGCACAGATACGCAGTATTTT.

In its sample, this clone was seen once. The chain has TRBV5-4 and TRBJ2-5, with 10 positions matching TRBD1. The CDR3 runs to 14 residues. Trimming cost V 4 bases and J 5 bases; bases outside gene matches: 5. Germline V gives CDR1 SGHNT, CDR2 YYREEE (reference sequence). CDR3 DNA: TGTGCCAGCAGCCCGGACAGGGGGAGGGAGACCCAGTACTTC. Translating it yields CASSPDRGRETQYF. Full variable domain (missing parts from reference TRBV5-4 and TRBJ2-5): ETGVTQSPTHLIKTRGQQVTLRCSSQSGHNTVSWYQQALGQGPQFIFQYYREEENGRGNFPPRFSGLQFPNYSSELNVNALELDDSALYLCASSPDRGRETQYFGPGTRLLVL.

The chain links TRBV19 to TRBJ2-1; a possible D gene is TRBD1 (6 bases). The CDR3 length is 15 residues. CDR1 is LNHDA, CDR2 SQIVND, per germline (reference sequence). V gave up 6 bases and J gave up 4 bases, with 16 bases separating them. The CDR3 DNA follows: TGTGCCAGTAGCCCCCCGGGACACCTGTACAATGAGCAGTTCTTC. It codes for CASSPPGHLYNEQFF.

The DNA of the CDR3 is TGTGCCAGCAGCGTCCAAACAACAGGGTACTCTGGCTACACCTTC. Translating gives CASSVQTTGYSGYTF. The V and J genes are TRBV9 and TRBJ1-2; D possibly corresponds to TRBD1 (6 bases). This CDR3 has 15 amino acids. In germline, CDR1 is SGDLS, CDR2 YYNGEE. V lost 2 bases to trimming and J lost 7 bases, with 18 bases between them.

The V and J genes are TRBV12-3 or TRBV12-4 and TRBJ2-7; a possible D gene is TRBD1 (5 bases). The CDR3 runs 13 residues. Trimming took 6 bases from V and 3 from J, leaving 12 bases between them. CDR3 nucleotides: TGTGCCAGCAGCCGAGTCGACAGCTACGAGCAGTACTTC. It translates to CASSRVDSYEQYF.

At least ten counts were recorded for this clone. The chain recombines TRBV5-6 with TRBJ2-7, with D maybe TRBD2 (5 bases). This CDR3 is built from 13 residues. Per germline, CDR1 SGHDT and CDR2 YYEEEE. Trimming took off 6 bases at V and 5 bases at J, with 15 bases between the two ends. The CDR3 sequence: CASTRVRRDEQYF. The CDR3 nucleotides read TGTGCCAGCACGAGGGTCCGAAGGGACGAGCAGTACTTC. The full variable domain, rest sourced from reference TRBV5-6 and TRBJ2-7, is DAGVTQSPTHLIKTRGQQVTLRCSPKSGHDTVSWYQQALGQGPQFIFQYYEEEERQRGNFPDRFSGHQFPNYSSELNVNALLLGDSALYLCASTRVRRDEQYFGPGTRLTVT.

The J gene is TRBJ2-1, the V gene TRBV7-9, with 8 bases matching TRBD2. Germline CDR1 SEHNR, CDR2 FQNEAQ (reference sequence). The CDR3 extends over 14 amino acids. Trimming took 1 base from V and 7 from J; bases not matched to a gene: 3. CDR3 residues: CASSLGLAINEQFF. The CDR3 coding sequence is TGTGCCAGCAGCTTAGGACTAGCGATTAATGAGCAGTTCTTC.

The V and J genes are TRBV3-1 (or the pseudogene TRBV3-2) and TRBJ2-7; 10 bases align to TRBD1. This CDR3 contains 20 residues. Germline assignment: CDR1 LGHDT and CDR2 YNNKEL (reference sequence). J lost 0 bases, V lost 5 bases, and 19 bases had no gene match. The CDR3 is CASSSRRDRGLNGASYEQYF. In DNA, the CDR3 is TGTGCCAGCAGCTCCCGCCGCGACAGGGGGCTCAATGGCGCCTCCTACGAGCAGTACTTC.

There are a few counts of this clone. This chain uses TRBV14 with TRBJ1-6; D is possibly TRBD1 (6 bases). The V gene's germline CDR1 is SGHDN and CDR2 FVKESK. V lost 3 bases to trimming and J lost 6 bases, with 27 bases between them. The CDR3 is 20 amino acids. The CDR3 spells CASSHGNDRSSSSINSPLHF. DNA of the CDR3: TGTGCCAGCAGCCACGGAAACGACAGGAGCTCCAGCTCCATTAATTCACCCCTCCACTTT.

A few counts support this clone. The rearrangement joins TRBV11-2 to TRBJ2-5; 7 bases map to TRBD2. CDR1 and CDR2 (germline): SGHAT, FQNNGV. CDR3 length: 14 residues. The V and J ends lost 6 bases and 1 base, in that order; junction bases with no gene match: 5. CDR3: CASSRAGLQETQYF. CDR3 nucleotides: TGTGCCAGCAGTCGAGCGGGACTCCAAGAGACCCAGTACTTC.

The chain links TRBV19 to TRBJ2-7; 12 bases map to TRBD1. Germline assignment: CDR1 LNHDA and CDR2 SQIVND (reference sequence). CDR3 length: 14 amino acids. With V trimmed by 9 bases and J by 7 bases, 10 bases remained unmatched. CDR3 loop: CASQGGQGALEQYF. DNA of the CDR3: TGTGCCAGCCAAGGGGGACAGGGGGCGTTGGAGCAGTACTTC.

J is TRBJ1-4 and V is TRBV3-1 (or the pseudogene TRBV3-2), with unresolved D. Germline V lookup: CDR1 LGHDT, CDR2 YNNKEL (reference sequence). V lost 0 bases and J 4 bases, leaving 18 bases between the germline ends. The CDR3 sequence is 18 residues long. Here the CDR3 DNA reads TGTGCCAGCAGCCAAGAATCAATTAAGGGAGGAAATAATGAAAAACTGTTTTTT. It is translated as CASSQESIKGGNNEKLFF.

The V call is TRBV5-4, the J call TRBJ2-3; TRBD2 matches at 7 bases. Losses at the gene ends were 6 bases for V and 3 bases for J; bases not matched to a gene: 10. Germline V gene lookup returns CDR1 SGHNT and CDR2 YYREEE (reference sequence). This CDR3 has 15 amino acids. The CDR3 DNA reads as TGTGCCAGCAACACCGGAGGGGAGGGAACAGATACGCAGTATTTT. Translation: CASNTGGEGTDTQYF.

The CDR3 sequence is CASSITAGWRNTEAFF. Written as DNA, the CDR3 is TGTGCCAGTAGTATTACGGCAGGGTGGAGGAACACTGAAGCTTTCTTT. V and J are TRBV19 and TRBJ1-1, with TRBD1 as a possible D gene (5 bases). V lost 3 bases and J 1 base, leaving 15 bases between the germline ends. Germline V gives CDR1 LNHDA, CDR2 SQIVND (reference sequence). The CDR3 is 16 residues long.

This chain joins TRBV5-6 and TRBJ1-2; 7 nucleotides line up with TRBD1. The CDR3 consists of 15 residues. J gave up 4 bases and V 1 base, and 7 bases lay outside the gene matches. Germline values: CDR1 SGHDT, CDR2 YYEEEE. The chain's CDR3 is CASSLRRGQTYGYTF. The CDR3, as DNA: TGTGCCAGCAGCTTGAGAAGGGGGCAGACCTATGGCTACACCTTC.

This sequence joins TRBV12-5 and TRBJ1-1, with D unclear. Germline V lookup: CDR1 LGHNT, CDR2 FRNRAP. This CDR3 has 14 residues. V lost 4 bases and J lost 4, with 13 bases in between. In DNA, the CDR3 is TGTGCTAGTGGTTCGTGGGAACGGGGCACTGAAGCTTTCTTT. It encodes CASGSWERGTEAFF.

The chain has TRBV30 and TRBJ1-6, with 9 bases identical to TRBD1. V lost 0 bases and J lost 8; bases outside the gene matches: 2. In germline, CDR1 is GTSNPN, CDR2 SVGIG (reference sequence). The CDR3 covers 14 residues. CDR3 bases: TGTGCCTGGAGTGTACAGGGGGCAGATTCACCCCTCCACTTT. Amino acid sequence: CAWSVQGADSPLHF.

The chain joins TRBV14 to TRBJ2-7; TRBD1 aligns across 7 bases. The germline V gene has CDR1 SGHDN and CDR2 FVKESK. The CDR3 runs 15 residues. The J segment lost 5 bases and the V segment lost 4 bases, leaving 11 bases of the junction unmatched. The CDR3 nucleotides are TGTGCCAGCAGCCCCACCCCGGGACAGCTCAACGAGCAGTACTTC. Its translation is CASSPTPGQLNEQYF.

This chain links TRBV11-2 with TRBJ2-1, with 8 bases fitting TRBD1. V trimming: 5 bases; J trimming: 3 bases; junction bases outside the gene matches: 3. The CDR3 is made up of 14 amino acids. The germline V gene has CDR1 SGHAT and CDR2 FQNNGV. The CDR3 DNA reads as TGTGCCAGCAGCCAGGGGGCTTTCTACAATGAGCAGTTCTTC. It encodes CASSQGAFYNEQFF.

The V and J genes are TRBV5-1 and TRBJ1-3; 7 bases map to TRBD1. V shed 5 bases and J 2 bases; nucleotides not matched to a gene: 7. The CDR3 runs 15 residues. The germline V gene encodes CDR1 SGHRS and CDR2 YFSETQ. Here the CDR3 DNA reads TGCGCCAGCAGGTTGTTTACAGGGGCTGGAAACACCATATATTTT. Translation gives CASRLFTGAGNTIYF.

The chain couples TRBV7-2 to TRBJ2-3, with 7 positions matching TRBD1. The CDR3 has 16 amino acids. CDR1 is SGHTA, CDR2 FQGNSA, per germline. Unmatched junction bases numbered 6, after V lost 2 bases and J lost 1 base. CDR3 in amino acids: CASSLNRGQGTDTQYF. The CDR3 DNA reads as TGTGCCAGCAGCTTAAATCGAGGACAGGGCACAGATACGCAGTATTTT. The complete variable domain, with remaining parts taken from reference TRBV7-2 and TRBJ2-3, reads GAGVSQSPSNKVTEKGKDVELRCDPISGHTALYWYRQSLGQGLEFLIYFQGNSAPDKSGLPSDRFSAERTGGSVSTLTIQRTQQEDSAVYLCASSLNRGQGTDTQYFGPGTRLTVL.

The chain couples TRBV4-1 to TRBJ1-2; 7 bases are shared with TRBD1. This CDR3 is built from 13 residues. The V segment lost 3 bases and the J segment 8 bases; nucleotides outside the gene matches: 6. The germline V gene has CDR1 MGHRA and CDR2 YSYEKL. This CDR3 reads CASSQTGSDGYTF. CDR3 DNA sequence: TGCGCCAGCAGCCAGACAGGGTCGGACGGCTACACCTTC.

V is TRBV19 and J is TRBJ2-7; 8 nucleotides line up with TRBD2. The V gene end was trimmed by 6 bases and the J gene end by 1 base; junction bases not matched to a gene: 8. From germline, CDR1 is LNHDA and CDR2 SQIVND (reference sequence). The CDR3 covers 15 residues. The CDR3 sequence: CASSLKTSASYEQYF. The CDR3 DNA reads TGTGCCAGTAGCCTTAAGACTAGCGCATCCTACGAGCAGTACTTC.

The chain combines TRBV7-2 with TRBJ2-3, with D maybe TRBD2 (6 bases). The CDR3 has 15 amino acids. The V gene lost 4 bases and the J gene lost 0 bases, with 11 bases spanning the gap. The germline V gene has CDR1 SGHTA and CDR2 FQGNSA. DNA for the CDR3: TGTGCCAGCAGCTATCTAGCGACTAGCACAGATACGCAGTATTTT. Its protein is CASSYLATSTDTQYF.

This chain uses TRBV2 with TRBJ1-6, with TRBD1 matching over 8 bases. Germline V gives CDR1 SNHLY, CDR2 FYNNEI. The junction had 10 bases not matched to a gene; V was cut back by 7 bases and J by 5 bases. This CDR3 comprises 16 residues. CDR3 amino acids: CASNFQGAGNNSPLHF. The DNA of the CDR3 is TGTGCCAGCAATTTCCAGGGGGCGGGAAATAATTCACCCCTCCACTTT.

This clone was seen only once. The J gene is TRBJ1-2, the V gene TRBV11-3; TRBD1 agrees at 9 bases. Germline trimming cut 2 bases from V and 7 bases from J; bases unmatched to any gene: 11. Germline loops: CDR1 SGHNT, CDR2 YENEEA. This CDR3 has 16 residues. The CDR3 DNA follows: TGTGCCAGCAGCTTACGAGTGACAGGGGGTTCCACTGGCTACACCTTC. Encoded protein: CASSLRVTGGSTGYTF. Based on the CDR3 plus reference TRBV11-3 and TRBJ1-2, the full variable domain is EAGVVQSPRYKIIEKKQPVAFWCNPISGHNTLYWYLQNLGQGPELLIRYENEEAVDDSQLPKDRFSAERLKGVDSTLKIQPAELGDSAVYLCASSLRVTGGSTGYTFGSGTRLTVV.